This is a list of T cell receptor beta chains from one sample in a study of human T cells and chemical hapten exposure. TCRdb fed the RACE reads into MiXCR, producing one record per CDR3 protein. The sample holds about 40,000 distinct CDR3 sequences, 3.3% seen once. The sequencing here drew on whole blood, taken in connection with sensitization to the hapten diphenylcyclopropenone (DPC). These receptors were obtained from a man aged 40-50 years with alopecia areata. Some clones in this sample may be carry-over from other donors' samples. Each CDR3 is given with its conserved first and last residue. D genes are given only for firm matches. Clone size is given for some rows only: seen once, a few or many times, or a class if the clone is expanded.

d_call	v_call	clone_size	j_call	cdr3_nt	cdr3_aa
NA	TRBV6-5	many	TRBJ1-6	TGTGCCAGCAGCCAAGGGAGGGCCGGGAGCGCCTATAATTCACCCCTCCACTTT	CASSQGRAGSAYNSPLHF
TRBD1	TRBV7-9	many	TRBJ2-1	TGTGCCAGCAGTACCGGGACAGGGTCCTACAATGAGCAGTTCTTC	CASSTGTGSYNEQFF
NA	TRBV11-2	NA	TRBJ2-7	TGTGCCAGCAGCCGAACTGGGAGGCTCGAGCAGTACTTC	CASSRTGRLEQYF
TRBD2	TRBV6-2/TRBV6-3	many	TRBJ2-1	TGTGCCAGCAGTACCTTTGGCGGGAGTTTCTACAATGAGCAGTTCTTC	CASSTFGGSFYNEQFF
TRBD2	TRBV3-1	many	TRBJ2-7	TGTGCCAGCAGCCCCTTCGGGGGGGGCCCGACCGCCCTCTACGAGCAGTACTTC	CASSPFGGGPTALYEQYF
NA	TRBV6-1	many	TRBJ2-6	TGTGCCAGCAGTGGCGGGACGGCTCTGGGGGCCAACGTCCTGACTTTC	CASSGGTALGANVLTF
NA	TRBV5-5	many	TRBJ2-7	TGTGCCAGCAGCTTCGGAGAACATCATTCCTTC	CASSFGEHHSF
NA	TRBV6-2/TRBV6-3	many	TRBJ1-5	TGTGCCACACAGAAGGGACTGATCAATCAGCCCCAGCATTTT	CATQKGLINQPQHF
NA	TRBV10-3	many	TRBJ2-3	TGTGCCATCAGTGAGTCGGGGGATACGCAGTATTTT	CAISESGDTQYF
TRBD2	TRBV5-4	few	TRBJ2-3	TGTGCCAGCAGCTTGGTGGGGGGGTCCACAGATACGCAGTATTTT	CASSLVGGSTDTQYF
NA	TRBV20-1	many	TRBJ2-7	TGCAGTGCTAGTATGGACACCTCCTACGAGCAGTACTTC	CSASMDTSYEQYF
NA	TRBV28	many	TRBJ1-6	TGTGCCAGCAGCCTCTACGGGAGACTTAATTCACCCCTCCACTTT	CASSLYGRLNSPLHF
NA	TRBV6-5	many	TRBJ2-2	TGTGCCAGCACCGACAGGGTAGCGGGCGGGGAGCTGTTTTTT	CASTDRVAGGELFF
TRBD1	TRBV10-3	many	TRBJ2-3	TGTGCCATGGGGACAGCCTCAGATACGCAGTATTTT	CAMGTASDTQYF
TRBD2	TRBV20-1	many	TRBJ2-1	TGCAGTGCTAGAGAGTTGACTAGCGTCGGCAATGAGCAGTTCTTC	CSARELTSVGNEQFF
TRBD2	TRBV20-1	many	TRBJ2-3	TGCAGTGCTAGATCCCGGACTAGCGGGACCACAGATACGCAGTATTTT	CSARSRTSGTTDTQYF
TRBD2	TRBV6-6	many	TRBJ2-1	TGTGCCAGCAGCCAACTAGCGGGAGGACCCAATGAGCAGTTCTTC	CASSQLAGGPNEQFF
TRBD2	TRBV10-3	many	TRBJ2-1	TGTGCCATCAGTGATCCCGCAATTGGCGGGAGGACGTACAATGAGCAGTTCTTC	CAISDPAIGGRTYNEQFF
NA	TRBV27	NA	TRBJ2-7	TGTGCCAGCAGTTTATCGATCAGGGGCGGGGAGCAGTACTTC	CASSLSIRGGEQYF
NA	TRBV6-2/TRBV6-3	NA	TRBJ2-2	TGTGCCAGCAGTAGTCCGGAGGGCACCGGGGAGCTGTTTTTT	CASSSPEGTGELFF
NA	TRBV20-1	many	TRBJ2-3	TGCAGTGCACAACATCCTCCGACAGATACGCAGTATTTT	CSAQHPPTDTQYF
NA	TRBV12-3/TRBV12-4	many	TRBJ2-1	TGTGCCAGCACTGAGCCGGGTTACAATGAGCAGTTCTTC	CASTEPGYNEQFF
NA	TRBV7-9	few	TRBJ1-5	TGTGCCAGCAGCCTAGGGACACTCAGCAATCAGCCCCAGCATTTT	CASSLGTLSNQPQHF
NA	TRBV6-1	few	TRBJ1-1	TGTGCCAGCAGTGAGTCCCTTTACACTGAAGCTTTCTTT	CASSESLYTEAFF
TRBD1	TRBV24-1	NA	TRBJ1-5	TGTGCCACCAGTGCCTCGGACAGGGATCAGCCCCAGCATTTT	CATSASDRDQPQHF
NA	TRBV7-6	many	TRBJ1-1	TGTGCCAGCAGCTTACAGGGGACCACTGAAGCTTTCTTT	CASSLQGTTEAFF
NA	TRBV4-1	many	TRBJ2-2	TGCGCCAGCAGCCAAGATGCCACCGGGGAGCTGTTTTTT	CASSQDATGELFF
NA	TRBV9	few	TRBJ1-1	TGTGCCAGCAGCGCAAGCCCAGACAGGAACACTGAAGCTTTCTTT	CASSASPDRNTEAFF
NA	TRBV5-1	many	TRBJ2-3	TGCGCCAGCAGCACCCTAGTCGGTAGCACAGATACGCAGTATTTT	CASSTLVGSTDTQYF
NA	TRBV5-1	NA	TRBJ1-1	TGCGCCAGCAGCTCGGACCACCTCGTTTCTGAAGCTTTCTTT	CASSSDHLVSEAFF
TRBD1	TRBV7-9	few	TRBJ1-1	TGTGCCAGCAGCCCAAGGACAGGGAACACTGAAGCTTTCTTT	CASSPRTGNTEAFF
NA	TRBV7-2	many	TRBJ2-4	TGTGCCAGCAGCTTAGAAGGTATCAGCCCCCACGACTTC	CASSLEGISPHDF
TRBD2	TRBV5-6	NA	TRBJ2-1	TGTGCCAGCAGCCCTCGAAGTAGCGGGAGAATAAATGAGCAGTTCTTC	CASSPRSSGRINEQFF
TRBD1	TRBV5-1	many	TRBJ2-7	TGCGCCAGCAGCTTGAACAGGGGCTACGAGCAGTACTTC	CASSLNRGYEQYF
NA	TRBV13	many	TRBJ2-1	TGTGCCAGCAGCAGATGTGAGCAGTTCTTC	CASSRCEQFF
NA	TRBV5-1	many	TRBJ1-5	TGCGCCAGCAGCCAAGGGGGGTTAGGCAATCAGCCCCAGCATTTT	CASSQGGLGNQPQHF
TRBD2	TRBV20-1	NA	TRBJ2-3	TGCAGTGCTAGAGTGGTTAGGACTAGCGGACTCACAGATACGCAGTATTTT	CSARVVRTSGLTDTQYF
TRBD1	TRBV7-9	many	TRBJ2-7	TGTGCCAGCAGCTCAACAGGGGTCCCCTACGAGCAGTACTTC	CASSSTGVPYEQYF
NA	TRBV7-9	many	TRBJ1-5	TGTGCCAGCAGTGGTGGTCTCGGCAATCAGCCCCAGCATTTT	CASSGGLGNQPQHF
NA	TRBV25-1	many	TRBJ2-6	TGTGCCAGCACACCCTCTGGGGCCAACGTCCTGACTTTC	CASTPSGANVLTF
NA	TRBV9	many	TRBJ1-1	TGTGCCAGCAGCCCCTTGACAGTGAACACTGAAGCTTTCTTT	CASSPLTVNTEAFF
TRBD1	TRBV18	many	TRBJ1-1	TGTGCCAGCTCACACCGGGACAGGATGAACACTGAAGCTTTCTTT	CASSHRDRMNTEAFF
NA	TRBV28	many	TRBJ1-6	TGTGCCCTGGGGCCAGCCCGAGGGGGAGGCTCACCCCTCCACTTT	CALGPARGGGSPLHF
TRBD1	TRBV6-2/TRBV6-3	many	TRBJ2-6	TGTGCCAGCAGTTCCACAGGGGACCCAAGCTCTGGGGCCAACGTCCTGACTTTC	CASSSTGDPSSGANVLTF
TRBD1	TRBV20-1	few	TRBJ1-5	TGCAGTGCTTCCTGGGACAGGGATAGCAATCAGCCCCAGCATTTT	CSASWDRDSNQPQHF
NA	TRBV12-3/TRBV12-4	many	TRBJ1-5	TGTGCCAGCAGTTTGACAGGATCCCTCCCAGCCCAGCATTTT	CASSLTGSLPAQHF
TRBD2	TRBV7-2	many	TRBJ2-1	TGTGCCAGCAGCTATAGCGGGAGGGCTGGCAATGAGCAGTTCTTC	CASSYSGRAGNEQFF
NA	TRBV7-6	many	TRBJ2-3	TGTGCCAGCAGCCTGGAGGGCGGTAGCACAGATACGCAGTATTTT	CASSLEGGSTDTQYF
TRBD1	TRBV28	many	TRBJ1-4	TGTGCCAGCAGTTTACCCGGGACAGGGGTTAATGAAAAACTGTTTTTT	CASSLPGTGVNEKLFF
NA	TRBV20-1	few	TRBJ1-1	TGCAGTGCTAGAGATTTTTCTGCAGGGGTGAACACTGAAGCTTTCTTT	CSARDFSAGVNTEAFF
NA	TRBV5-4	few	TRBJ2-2	TGTGCCAGCAGCTCTTTCCCAGGGTGGGACACCGGGGAGCTGTTTTTT	CASSSFPGWDTGELFF
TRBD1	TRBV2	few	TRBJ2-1	TGTGCCAGCAGTGCCCCCCCGACAGGGACCCTTTACAATGAGCAGTTCTTC	CASSAPPTGTLYNEQFF
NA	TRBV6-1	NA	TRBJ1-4	TGTGCCAGCAGTGAAGTGGGGGCTGGGGCTAATGAAAAACTGTTTTTT	CASSEVGAGANEKLFF
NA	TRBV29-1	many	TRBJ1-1	TGCAGCGTTGTGTGGCGGAACACTGAAGCTTTCTTT	CSVVWRNTEAFF
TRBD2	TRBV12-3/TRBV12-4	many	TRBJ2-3	TGTGCCAGCCTCCCGGGGAGCGGGGCAGATACGCAGTATTTT	CASLPGSGADTQYF